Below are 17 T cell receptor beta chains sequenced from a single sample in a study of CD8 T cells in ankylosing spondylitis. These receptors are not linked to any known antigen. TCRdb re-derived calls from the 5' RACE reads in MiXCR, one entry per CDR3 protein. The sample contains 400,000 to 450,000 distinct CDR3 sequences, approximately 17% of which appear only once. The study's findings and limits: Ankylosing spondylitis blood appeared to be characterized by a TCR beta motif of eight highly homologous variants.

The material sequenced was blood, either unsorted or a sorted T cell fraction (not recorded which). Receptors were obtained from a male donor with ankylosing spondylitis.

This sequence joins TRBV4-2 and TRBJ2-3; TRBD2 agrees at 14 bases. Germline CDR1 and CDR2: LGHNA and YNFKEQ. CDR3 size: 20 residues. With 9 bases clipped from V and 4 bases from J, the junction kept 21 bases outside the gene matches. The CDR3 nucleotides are TGTGCCAGTAGAAAGGGGGACCCCGGGACTAGCGGGAGATGGGCAGATACGCAGTATTTT. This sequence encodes CASRKGDPGTSGRWADTQYF.

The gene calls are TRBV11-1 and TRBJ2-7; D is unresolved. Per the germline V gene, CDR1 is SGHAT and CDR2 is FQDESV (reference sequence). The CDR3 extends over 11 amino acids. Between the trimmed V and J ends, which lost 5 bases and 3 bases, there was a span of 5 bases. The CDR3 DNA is TGTGCCAGCAGCGTCCTCTACGAGCAGTACTTC. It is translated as CASSVLYEQYF.

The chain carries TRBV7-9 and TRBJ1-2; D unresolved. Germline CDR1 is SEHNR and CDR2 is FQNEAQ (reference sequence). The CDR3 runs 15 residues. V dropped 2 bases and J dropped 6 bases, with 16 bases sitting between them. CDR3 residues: CASSLFQAGLDGYTF. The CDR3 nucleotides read TGTGCCAGCAGCTTATTTCAGGCCGGGCTCGATGGCTACACCTTC.

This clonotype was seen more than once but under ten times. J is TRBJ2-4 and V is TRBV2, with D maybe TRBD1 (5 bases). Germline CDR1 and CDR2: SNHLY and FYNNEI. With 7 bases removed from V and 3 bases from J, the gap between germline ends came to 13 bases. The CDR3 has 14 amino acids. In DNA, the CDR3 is TGTGCCAGCAAGGACGCCAGGGACAAAAACATTCAGTACTTC. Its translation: CASKDARDKNIQYF.

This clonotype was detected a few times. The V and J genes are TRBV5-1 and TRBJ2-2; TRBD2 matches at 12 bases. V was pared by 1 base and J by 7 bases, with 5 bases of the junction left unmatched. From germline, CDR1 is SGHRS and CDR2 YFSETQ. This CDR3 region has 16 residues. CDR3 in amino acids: CASSLRTSGRRGELFF. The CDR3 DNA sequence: TGCGCCAGCAGCTTGAGAACTAGCGGGAGGCGCGGGGAGCTGTTTTTT.

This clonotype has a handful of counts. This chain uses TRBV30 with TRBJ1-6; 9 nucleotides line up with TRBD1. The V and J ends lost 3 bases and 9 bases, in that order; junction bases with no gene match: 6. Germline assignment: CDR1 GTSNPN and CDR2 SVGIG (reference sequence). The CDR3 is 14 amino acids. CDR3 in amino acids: CAWRGTGKFSPLHF. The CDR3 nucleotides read TGTGCCTGGAGAGGGACAGGGAAGTTTTCACCCCTCCACTTT.

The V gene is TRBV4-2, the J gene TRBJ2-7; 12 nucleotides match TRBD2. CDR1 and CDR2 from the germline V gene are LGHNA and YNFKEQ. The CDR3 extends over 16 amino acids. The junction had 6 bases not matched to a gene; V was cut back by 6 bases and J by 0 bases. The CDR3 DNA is TGTGCCAGCAGTCGACTAGCGGGGGACTACTCCTACGAGCAGTACTTC. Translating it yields CASSRLAGDYSYEQYF.

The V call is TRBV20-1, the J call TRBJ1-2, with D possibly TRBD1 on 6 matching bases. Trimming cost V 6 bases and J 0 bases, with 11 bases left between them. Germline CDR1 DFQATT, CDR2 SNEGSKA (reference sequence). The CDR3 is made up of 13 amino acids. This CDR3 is CSARTATNYGYTF. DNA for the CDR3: TGCAGTGCCCGGACAGCTACTAACTATGGCTACACCTTC.

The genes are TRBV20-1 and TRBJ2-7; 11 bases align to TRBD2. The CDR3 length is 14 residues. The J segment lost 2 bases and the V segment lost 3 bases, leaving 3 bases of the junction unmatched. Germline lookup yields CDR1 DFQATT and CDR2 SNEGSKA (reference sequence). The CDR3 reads CSASPTSGAYEQYF. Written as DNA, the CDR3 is TGCAGTGCTAGTCCGACTAGCGGGGCCTACGAGCAGTACTTC.

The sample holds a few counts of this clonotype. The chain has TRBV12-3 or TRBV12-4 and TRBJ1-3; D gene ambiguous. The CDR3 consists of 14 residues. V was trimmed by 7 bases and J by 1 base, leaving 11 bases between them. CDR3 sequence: CASNSQDSGNTIYF. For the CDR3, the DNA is TGTGCCAGCAACTCCCAGGATTCTGGAAACACCATATATTTT.

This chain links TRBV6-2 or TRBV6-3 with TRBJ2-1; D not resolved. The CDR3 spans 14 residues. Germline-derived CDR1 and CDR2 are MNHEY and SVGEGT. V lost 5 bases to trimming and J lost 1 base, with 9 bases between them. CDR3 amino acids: CASSVHSSYNEQFF. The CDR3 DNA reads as TGTGCCAGCAGTGTTCATAGTTCCTACAATGAGCAGTTCTTC.

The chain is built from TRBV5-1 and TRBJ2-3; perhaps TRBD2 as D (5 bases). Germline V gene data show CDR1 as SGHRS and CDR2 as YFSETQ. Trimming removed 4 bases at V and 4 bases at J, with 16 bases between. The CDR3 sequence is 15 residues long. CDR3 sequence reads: CASSRPRPGSDTQYF. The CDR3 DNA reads TGCGCCAGCAGCCGCCCCCGTCCGGGGTCAGATACGCAGTATTTT.

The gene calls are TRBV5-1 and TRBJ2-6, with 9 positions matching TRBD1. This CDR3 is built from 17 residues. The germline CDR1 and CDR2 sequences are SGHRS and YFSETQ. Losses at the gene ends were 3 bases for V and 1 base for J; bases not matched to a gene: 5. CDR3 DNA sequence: TGCGCCAGCAGCTGGGGACAGGGCTCTTCTGGGGCCAACGTCCTGACTTTC. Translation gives CASSWGQGSSGANVLTF.

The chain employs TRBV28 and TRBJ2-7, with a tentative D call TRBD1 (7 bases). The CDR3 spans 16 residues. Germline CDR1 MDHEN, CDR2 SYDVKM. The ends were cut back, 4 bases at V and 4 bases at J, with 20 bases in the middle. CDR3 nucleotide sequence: TGTGCCAGCAGTTCCTCTGCCCAGGGGGGAGTGTACGAGCAGTACTTC. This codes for CASSSSAQGGVYEQYF.

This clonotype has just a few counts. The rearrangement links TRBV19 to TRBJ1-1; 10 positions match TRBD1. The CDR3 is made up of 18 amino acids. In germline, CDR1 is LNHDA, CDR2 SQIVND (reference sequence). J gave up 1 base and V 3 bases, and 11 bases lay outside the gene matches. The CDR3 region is CASSIGTGVLGGNTEAFF. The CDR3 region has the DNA TGTGCCAGTAGTATCGGGACAGGGGTTCTCGGGGGGAACACTGAAGCTTTCTTT. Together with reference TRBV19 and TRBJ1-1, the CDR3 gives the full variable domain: DGGITQSPKYLFRKEGQNVTLSCEQNLNHDAMYWYRQDPGQGLRLIYYSQIVNDFQKGDIAEGYSVSREKKESFPLTVTSAQKNPTAFYLCASSIGTGVLGGNTEAFFGQGTRLTVV.

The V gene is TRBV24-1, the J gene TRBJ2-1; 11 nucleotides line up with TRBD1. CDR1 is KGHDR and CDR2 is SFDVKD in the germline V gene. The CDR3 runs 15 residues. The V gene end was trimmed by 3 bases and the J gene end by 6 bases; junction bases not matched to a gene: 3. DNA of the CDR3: TGTGCCACCAGTGATCCAGGACAGGGGGCCAATGAGCAGTTCTTC. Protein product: CATSDPGQGANEQFF.

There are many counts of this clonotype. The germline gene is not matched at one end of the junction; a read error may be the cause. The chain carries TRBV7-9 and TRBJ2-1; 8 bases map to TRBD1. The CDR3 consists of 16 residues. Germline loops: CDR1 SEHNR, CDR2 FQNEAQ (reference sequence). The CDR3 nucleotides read TGTGCCAGCACCTTAATCAGGGGGCGAGTCTACAATGAGCAGTTCTTC. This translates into CASTLIRGRVYNEQFF. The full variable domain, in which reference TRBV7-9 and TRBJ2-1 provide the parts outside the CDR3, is DTGVSQNPRHKITKRGQNVTFRCDPISEHNRLYWYRQTLGQGPEFLTYFQNEAQLEKSRLLSDRFSAERPKGSFSTLEIQRTEQGDSAMYLCASTLIRGRVYNEQFFGPGTRLTVL.